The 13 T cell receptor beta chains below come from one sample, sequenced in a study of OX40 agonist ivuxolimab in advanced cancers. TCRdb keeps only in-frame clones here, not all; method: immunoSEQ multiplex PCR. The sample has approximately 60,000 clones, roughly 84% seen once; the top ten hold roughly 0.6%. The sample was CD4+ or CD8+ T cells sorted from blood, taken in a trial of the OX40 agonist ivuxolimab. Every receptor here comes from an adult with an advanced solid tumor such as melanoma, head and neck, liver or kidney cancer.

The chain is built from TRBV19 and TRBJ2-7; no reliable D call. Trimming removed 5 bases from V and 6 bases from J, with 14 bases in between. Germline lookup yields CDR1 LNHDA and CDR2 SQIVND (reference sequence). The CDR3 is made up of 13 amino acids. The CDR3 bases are TGTGCCAGTAGTTCCCTCCTCAGAGGCGAGCAGTACTTC. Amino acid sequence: CASSSLLRGEQYF.

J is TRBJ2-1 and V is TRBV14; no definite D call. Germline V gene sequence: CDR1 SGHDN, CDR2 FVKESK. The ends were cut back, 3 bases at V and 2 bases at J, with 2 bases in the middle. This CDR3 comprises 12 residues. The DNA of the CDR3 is TGTGCCAGCAGCCACACCTACAATGAGCAGTTCTTC. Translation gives CASSHTYNEQFF.

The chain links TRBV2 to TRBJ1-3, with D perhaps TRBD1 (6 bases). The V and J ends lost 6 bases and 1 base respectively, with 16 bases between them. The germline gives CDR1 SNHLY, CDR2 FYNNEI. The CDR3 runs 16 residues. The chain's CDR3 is CASSPLGGLSGNTIYF. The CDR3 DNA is TGTGCCAGCAGCCCCTTGGGGGGGCTTTCTGGAAACACCATATATTTT.

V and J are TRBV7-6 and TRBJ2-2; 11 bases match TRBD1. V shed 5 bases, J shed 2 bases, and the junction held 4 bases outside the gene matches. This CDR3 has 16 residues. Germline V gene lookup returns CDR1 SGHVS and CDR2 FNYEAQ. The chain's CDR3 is CASSLGQGANTGELFF. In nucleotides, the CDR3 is TGTGCCAGCAGCCTCGGACAGGGGGCCAACACCGGGGAGCTGTTTTTT.

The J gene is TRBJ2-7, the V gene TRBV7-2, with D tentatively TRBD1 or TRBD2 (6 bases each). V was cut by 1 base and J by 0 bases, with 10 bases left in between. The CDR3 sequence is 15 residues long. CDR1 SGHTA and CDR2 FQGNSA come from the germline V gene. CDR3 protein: CASSLGGGSSYEQYF. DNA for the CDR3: TGTGCCAGCAGCTTAGGAGGGGGGAGCTCCTACGAGCAGTACTTC.

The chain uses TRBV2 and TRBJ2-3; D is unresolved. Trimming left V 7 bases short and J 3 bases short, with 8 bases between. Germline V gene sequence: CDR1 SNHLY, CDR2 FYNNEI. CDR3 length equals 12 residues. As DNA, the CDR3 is TGTGCCAGCACCCTTGGGACAGATACGCAGTATTTT. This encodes CASTLGTDTQYF.

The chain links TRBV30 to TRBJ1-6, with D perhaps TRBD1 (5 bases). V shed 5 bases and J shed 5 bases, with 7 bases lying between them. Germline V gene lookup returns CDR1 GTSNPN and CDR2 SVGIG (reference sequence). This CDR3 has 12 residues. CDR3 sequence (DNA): TGTGCCTGGTTCAGGGATAATTCACCCCTCCACTTT. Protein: CAWFRDNSPLHF.

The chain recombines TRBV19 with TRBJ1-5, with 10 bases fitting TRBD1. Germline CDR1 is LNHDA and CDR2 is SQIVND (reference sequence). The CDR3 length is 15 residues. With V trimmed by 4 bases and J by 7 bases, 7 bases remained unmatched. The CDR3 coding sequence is TGTGCCAGTAGTAAGACAGGGGGCGGGTACCAGCCCCAGCATTTT. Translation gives CASSKTGGGYQPQHF. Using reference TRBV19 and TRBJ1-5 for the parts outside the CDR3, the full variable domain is DGGITQSPKYLFRKEGQNVTLSCEQNLNHDAMYWYRQDPGQGLRLIYYSQIVNDFQKGDIAEGYSVSREKKESFPLTVTSAQKNPTAFYLCASSKTGGGYQPQHFGDGTRLSIL.

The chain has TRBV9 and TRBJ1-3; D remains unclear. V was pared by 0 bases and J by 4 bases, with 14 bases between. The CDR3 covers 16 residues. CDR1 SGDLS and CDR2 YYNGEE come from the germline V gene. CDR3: CASSVDPREPGNTIYF. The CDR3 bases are TGTGCCAGCAGCGTAGACCCTCGGGAACCCGGAAACACCATATATTTT.

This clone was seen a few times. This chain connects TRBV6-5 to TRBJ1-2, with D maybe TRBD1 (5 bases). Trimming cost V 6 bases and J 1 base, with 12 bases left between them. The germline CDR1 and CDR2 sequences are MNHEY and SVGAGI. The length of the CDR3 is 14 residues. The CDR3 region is CASRGEGFNYGYTF. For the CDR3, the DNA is TGTGCCAGCAGGGGCGAGGGGTTTAACTATGGCTACACCTTC.

The CDR3 region has the DNA TGTGCCAGCATACCTGGACAGGGAACCTACGAGCAGTACTTC. This sequence encodes CASIPGQGTYEQYF. This chain uses TRBV2 with TRBJ2-7; the match to TRBD1 covers 8 bases. V was clipped by 7 bases and J by 2 bases; unmatched bases: 7. Per germline, CDR1 SNHLY and CDR2 FYNNEI. The CDR3 totals 14 residues.

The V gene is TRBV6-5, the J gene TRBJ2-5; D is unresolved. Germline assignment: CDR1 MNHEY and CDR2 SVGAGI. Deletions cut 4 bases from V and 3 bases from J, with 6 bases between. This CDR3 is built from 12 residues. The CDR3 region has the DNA TGTGCCAGCAGTTCTACGGAAGAGACCCAGTACTTC. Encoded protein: CASSSTEETQYF.

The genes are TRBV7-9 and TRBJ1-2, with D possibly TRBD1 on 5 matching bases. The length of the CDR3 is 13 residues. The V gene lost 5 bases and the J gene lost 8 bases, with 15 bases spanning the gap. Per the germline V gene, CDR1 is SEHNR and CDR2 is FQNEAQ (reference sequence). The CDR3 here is CASSQGSFGGYTF. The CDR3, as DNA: TGTGCCAGCAGCCAGGGTAGTTTCGGGGGCTACACCTTC.